Here is one T cell receptor (beta chain) with its context. Its antigen remains unknown. This CDR3 is 17 amino acids long. Germline CDR1 is LNHDA and CDR2 is SQIVND (reference sequence). V was shortened by 1 base and J by 2 bases, with 14 bases between the two germline ends. This table comes from immunoSEQ multiplex PCR, and its TCRdb copy is limited to in-frame clones, with some not included. The top ten hold roughly 3% of the sample, which has some 97,000 clones, around nine tenths seen once. The record originates from a study of T cell responses to AZD1222 COVID-19 vaccine. Whole-study results and caveats: Clonal diversity was possibly underestimated, and the donors were mostly white British, with more females.

Here the sequenced sample was peripheral blood, taken on day 0 of AZD1222 vaccination. The gene calls are TRBV19 and TRBJ1-4; TRBD1 is a possible D gene (5 bases). The origin of this receptor is an adult in good health. CDR3 in DNA: TGTGCCAGTAGTATAGTTTCCCTTCGGGGGACTAATGAAAAACTGTTTTTT. Translated: CASSIVSLRGTNEKLFF.